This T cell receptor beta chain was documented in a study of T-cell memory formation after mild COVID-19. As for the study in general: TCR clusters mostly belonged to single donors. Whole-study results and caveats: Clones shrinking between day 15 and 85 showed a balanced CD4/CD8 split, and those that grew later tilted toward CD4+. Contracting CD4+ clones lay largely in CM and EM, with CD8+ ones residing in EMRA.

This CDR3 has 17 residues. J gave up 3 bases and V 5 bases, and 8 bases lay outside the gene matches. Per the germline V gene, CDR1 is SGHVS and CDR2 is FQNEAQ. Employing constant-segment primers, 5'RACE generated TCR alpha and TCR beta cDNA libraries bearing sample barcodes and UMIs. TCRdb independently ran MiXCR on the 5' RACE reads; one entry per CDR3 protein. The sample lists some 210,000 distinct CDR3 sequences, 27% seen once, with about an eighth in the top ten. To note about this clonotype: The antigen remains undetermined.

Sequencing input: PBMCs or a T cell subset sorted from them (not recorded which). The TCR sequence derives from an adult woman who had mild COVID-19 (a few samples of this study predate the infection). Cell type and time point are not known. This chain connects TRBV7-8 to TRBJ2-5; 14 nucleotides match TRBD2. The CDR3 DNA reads TGTGCCAGCAGCAGCCGGGGACTAGCGGGGGTCAAAGAGACCCAGTACTTC. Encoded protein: CASSSRGLAGVKETQYF.